This T cell receptor (beta chain) came from a study of EBV T-cell therapy then PD-1 blockade in nasopharyngeal carcinoma. Indicated treatment: AdE1-LMPpoly-expanded autologous EBV-specific T-cell therapy followed by anti-PD-1 nivolumab. Per the germline V gene, CDR1 is SEHNR and CDR2 is FQNEAQ (reference sequence). V dropped 6 bases and J dropped 0 bases, with 18 bases sitting between them. The CDR3 length is 17 residues. Of note for this clone: Its target is not known.

Profiling relied on immunoSEQ multiplex PCR, and the TCRdb table lists in-frame clones only, not all of them. Of about 22,000 clones detected, roughly four fifths appear once; the ten largest clones hold 20% to 25%. The rearrangement links TRBV7-9 to TRBJ2-1; D not certain. Sequencing was performed on CD8+ T cells from blood, taken at day -245 from a patient whose treatment included autologous EBV-specific T cells and nivolumab. The sequence was collected from a man in his forties with nasopharyngeal carcinoma. The CDR3 region has the DNA TGTGCCAGCAGGCACAAGACGGAAAGGAGCTCCTACAATGAGCAGTTCTTC. Protein product: CASRHKTERSSYNEQFF.